This TCR beta chain was recorded in a study of CD8+ T cells in alopecia areata. Once RNA had been extracted, it was reverse transcribed into cDNA to act as the sequencing template. The assay was immunoSEQ multiplex PCR, and TCRdb's table has in-frame clones only and misses some. The data show 20,000 to 30,000 clones, with around 56% seen just once and under 35% held by the top ten. Sample: NKG2D-high CD8+ T cells sorted from blood. The clonotype originates from a human donor with alopecia areata.

The CDR3 nucleotides read TGTGCCAGCAGTTACTTCAGGGCACACTATGGCTACACCTTC. Its protein is CASSYFRAHYGYTF. The chain carries TRBV6-5 and TRBJ1-2, with a tentative D call TRBD1 (5 bases). This CDR3 is 14 amino acids long. The germline V gene encodes CDR1 MNHEY and CDR2 SVGAGI. The V end was cut by 1 base, the J end by 3 bases, with 9 bases between.